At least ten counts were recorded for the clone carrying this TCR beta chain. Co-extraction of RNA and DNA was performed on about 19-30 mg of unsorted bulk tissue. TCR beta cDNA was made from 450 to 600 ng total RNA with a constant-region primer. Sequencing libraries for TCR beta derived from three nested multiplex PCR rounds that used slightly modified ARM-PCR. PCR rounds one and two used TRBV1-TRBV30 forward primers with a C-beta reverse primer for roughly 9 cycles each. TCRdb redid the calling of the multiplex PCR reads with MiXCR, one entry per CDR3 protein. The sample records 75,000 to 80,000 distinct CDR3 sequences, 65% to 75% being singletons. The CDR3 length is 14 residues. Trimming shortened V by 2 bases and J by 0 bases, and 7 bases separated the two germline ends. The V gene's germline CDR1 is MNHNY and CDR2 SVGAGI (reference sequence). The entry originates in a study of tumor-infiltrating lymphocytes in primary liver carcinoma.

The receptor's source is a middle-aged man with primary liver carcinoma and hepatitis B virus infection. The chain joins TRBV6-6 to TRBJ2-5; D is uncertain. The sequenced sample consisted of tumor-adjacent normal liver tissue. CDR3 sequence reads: CASSYGQYQETQYF. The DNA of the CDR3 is TGTGCCAGCAGTTACGGGCAGTACCAAGAGACCCAGTACTTC.